A selection of T cell receptor beta chains follows, all from one sample in a study of T-cell reconstitution after alpha-beta-depleted transplantation in children. TCRdb reanalysed the PCR reads using MiXCR and keeps one entry per CDR3 protein. Among 500,000 to 600,000 distinct CDR3 sequences, approximately 20% were seen once, and the ten largest hold 3.3%. The source was PBMCs from the stem cell graft donor, collected from the stem cell graft. Every receptor here comes from a human donor who donated a stem cell graft to a child with acute lymphoblastic leukemia. Both conserved end residues are part of each CDR3. D genes are given only for firm matches. Part of the rows lack a size; the others show once, few, many or a class for expanded clones.

TRBD2,TRBJ2-1,TRBV30,-,CACRGRTYNEQFF,TGTGCCTGTCGCGGGAGGACCTACAATGAGCAGTTCTTC
TRBD2,TRBJ2-7,TRBV20-1,-,CSARGGPSGYSYEQYF,TGCAGTGCTAGAGGTGGGCCTAGCGGGTACTCCTACGAGCAGTACTTC
-,TRBJ2-5,TRBV10-2,few,CASSEPFIMTRMLETQYF,TGCGCCAGCAGTGAGCCCTTCATCATGACTAGAATGTTAGAGACCCAGTACTTC
-,TRBJ2-7,TRBV20-1,-,CSAFGIRSDEQYF,TGCAGTGCTTTCGGGATACGCTCGGACGAGCAGTACTTC
-,TRBJ2-2,TRBV10-3,-,CAISDPRVTTGELFF,TGTGCCATCAGTGATCCCAGGGTCACCACCGGGGAGCTGTTTTTT
TRBD2,TRBJ2-7,TRBV7-2,few,CASSLGLVVYEQYF,TGTGCCAGCAGCCTAGGACTAGTTGTCTACGAGCAGTACTTC
-,TRBJ2-6,TRBV29-1,few,CSVTALSGANVLTF,TGCAGCGTGACAGCGCTCTCTGGGGCCAACGTCCTGACTTTC
-,TRBJ2-3,TRBV6-2/TRBV6-3,few,CASSRGPVANTQYF,TGTGCCAGCAGTCGCGGCCCAGTAGCGAATACGCAGTATTTT
-,TRBJ1-2,TRBV30,few,CAWSPELGGSYGYTF,TGTGCCTGGAGCCCCGAACTGGGGGGCTCCTATGGCTACACCTTC
-,TRBJ2-7,TRBV5-1,-,CASSSEDGGEQYF,TGCGCCAGCAGCTCTGAGGACGGCGGCGAGCAGTACTTC
-,TRBJ1-4,TRBV7-6,-,CASSLSSLGTQKLFF,TGTGCCAGCAGCTTGAGTAGTCTCGGCACCCAAAAACTGTTTTTT
-,TRBJ2-2,TRBV18,-,CASSPSNGVGELFF,TGTGCCAGCTCACCATCGAATGGAGTCGGGGAGCTGTTTTTT
TRBD2,TRBJ2-5,TRBV5-1,many,CASSLAGGSGETQYF,TGCGCCAGCAGCTTAGCGGGAGGCTCGGGAGAGACCCAGTACTTC